The rows below give T cell receptor beta chains drawn from one sample of a study of radiotherapy plus CTLA-4 blockade in lung cancer. Method: immunoSEQ multiplex PCR; TCRdb's copy keeps in-frame clones and lacks some. The sample shows 51,000 or so clones, about 88% of them seen only once. Here the sequenced sample was peripheral blood, taken from a patient treated with radiotherapy plus ipilimumab. Every receptor here comes from a human donor with non-small cell lung cancer whose response to radiotherapy plus ipilimumab could not be evaluated. The CDR3 runs from the conserved cysteine through the conserved F or W. For some rows the clone size is stated as once, few or many, or as a class when expanded; others skip it.

clone size	V gene	J gene	CDR3 protein
NA	TRBV7-2	TRBJ1-6	CASTFLIPDNSPLHF
once	TRBV2	TRBJ2-2	CAVSGGNTGELFF
NA	TRBV10-1	TRBJ2-2	CASSRGNTGELFF
once	TRBV5-1	TRBJ2-7	CASSLSASGPSEQYF
once	TRBV28	TRBJ1-1	CASRSGQGEAFF
NA	TRBV7-2	TRBJ2-6	CASSRRSSGANVLTF
NA	TRBV19	TRBJ2-1	CASSRLAGAYNEQFF
NA	TRBV19	TRBJ1-5	CASSPRQLNSNQPQHF
NA	TRBV6-5	TRBJ1-1	CASSPTGGYTEAFF
NA	TRBV2	TRBJ1-2	CASSLRTASTNYGYTF
NA	TRBV5-1	TRBJ1-4	CASSLWGGAGEKLFF
NA	TRBV18	TRBJ2-2	CASSQGQTNTGELFF
NA	TRBV7-2	TRBJ2-1	CASSLLAGTGLTNEQFF
NA	TRBV5-1	TRBJ1-1	CASSRTGGNTEAFF
NA	TRBV19	TRBJ2-2	CASSFGTANTGELFF
NA	TRBV28	NA	CASSPTGSSSYEQYF
NA	TRBV15	TRBJ1-5	CATTEGGVGPQHF